The TCR beta chain under discussion was sequenced for a study of Graves' ophthalmopathy and Graves' hyperthyroidism. About the research overall: Investigators collected peripheral blood at initial diagnosis, before any treatment was given.

Amplifying from RNA transcripts, the study obtained TCR beta CDR3 regions. Investigators did first-round RT-PCR with HTBI primers, then second-round multiplex PCR. TCRdb used MiXCR to reprocess the multiplex PCR reads, holding one entry per CDR3 protein. The table includes 260,000 or so distinct CDR3 sequences, less than 55% detected once. Having ophthalmopathy, the donors showed moderate-to-severe activity, CAS ≥3 and NOSPECS ≥4, with disease lasting under 3 months. Other autoimmune diseases, uncontrolled infections, pregnancy or lactation excluded patients from enrollment. The study, taken as a whole, reports: Most clonotypes expanded in thyroid above 0.001 frequency were present in blood too.

Worth noting for this clonotype: The antigen remains unidentified.

The sequence was obtained from an adult man with Graves' ophthalmopathy. The sample taken for sequencing was peripheral blood.

In DNA form, the CDR3 reads TGTGCCAGCAGGCGCACCGGCCAAAGCACCGGGGAGCTGTTTTTT. It specifies CASRRTGQSTGELFF. The chain is built from TRBV2 and TRBJ2-2; D unclear. Trimming took off 6 bases at V and 4 bases at J, with 15 bases between the two ends. Germline CDR1 is SNHLY and CDR2 is FYNNEI. The CDR3 runs to 15 residues.